Sequencing of this T cell receptor beta chain was carried out in a study of blood T cell repertoires in COVID-19. About the research overall: Some COVID-19 samples were acute and others convalescent; all came from the United States, Italy and Spain. From T cells, B-cell-depleted T cells, or PBMCs came the material, which was cDNA or gDNA.

This clone has a handful of counts. Germline assignment: CDR1 SEHNR and CDR2 FQNEAQ (reference sequence). CDR3 size: 16 residues. Germline trimming cut 6 bases from V and 1 base from J; bases unmatched to any gene: 4. How the authors handled the data: Amplification of reference gene primers provided the estimated nucleated cell counts. The table came from immunoSEQ multiplex PCR; TCRdb's copy has only in-frame clones and leaves some out. That table gives V, J and clone size, and the DNA gave D and trimming. The table lists roughly 98,000 clones, approximately 75% of them singletons. The clonotype originates from a human donor in a cohort sampled during active COVID-19. The chain is built from TRBV7-9 and TRBJ2-2; 11 bases are shared with TRBD2. Sequencing was performed on peripheral blood. In DNA form, the CDR3 reads TGTGCCAGCAGGCTTACTAGCGGGGGGAACACCGGGGAGCTGTTTTTT. This codes for CASRLTSGGNTGELFF.